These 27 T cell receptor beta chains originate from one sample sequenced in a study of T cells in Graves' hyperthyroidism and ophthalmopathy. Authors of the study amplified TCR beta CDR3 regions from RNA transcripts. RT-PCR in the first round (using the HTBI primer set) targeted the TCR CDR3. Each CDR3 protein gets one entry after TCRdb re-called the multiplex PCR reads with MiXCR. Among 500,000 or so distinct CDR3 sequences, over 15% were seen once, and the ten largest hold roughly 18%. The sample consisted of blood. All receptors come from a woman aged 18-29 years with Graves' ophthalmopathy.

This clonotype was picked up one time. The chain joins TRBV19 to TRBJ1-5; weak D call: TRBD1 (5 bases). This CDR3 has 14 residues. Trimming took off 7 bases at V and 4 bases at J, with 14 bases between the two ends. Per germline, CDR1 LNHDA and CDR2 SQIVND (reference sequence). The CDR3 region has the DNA TGTGCCAGTAACCCGGAGGGGTGGAATCAGCCCCAGCATTTT. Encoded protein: CASNPEGWNQPQHF.

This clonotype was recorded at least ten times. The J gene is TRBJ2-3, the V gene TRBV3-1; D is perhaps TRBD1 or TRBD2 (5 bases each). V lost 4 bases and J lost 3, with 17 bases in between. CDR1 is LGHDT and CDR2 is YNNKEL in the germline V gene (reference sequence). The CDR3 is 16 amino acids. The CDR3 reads CASSPALGTVTDTQYF. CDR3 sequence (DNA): TGTGCCAGCAGCCCAGCTTTAGGGACGGTGACAGATACGCAGTATTTT.

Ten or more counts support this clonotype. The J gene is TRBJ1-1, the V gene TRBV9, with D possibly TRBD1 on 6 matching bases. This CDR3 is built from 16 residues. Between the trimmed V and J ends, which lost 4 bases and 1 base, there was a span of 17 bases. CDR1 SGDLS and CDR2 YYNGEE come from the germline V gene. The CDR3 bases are TGTGCCAGCAGCCCCAAGGCGGGGGCAAGGAACACTGAAGCTTTCTTT. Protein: CASSPKAGARNTEAFF.

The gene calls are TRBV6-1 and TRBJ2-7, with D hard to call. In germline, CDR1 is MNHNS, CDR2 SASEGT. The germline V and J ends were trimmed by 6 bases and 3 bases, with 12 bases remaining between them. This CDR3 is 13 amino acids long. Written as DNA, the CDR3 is TGTGCCAGCAGCCCACGACAAATCTACGAGCAGTACTTC. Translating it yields CASSPRQIYEQYF.

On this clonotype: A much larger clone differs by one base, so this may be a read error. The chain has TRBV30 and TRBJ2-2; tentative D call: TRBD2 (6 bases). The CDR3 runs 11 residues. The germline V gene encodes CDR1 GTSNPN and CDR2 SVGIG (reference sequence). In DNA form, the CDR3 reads TGTGCCTGGAGTACCCCCGGGGGGCTGTTTTTT. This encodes CAWSTPGGLFF.

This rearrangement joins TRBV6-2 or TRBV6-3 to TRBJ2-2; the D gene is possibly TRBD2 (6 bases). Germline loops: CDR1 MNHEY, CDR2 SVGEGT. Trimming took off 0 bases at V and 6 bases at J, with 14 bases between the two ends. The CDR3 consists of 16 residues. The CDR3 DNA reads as TGTGCCAGCAGTTACTCGATTGCTAGCGCGGCCGGGGAGCTGTTTTTT. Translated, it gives CASSYSIASAAGELFF.

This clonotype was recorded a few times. The CDR3 DNA reads as TGTGCCAGCAGCCAAGTTGACACCGGGGGTGAAAAACTGTTTTTT. This translates into CASSQVDTGGEKLFF. The chain has TRBV3-1 and TRBJ1-4; D may be TRBD1 (5 bases). The CDR3 is 15 amino acids. V lost 1 base and J 7 bases, leaving 13 bases between the germline ends. The germline CDR1 and CDR2 sequences are LGHDT and YNNKEL (reference sequence).

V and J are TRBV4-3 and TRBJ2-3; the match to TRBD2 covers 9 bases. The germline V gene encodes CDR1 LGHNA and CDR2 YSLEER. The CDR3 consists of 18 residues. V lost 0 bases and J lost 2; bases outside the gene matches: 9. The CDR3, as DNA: TGCGCCAGCAGCCAAGATTGGGTAGCGGGAGCATTCACAGATACGCAGTATTTT. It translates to CASSQDWVAGAFTDTQYF.

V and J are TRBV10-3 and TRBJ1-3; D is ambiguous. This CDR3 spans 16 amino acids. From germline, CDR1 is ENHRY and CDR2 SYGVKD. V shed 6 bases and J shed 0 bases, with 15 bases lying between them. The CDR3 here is CAISYLSADSGNTIYF. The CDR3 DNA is TGTGCCATCAGCTATCTATCCGCGGACTCTGGAAACACCATATATTTT.

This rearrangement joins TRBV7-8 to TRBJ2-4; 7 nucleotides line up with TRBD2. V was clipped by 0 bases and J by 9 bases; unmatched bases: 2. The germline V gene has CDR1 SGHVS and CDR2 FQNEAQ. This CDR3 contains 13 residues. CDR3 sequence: CASSLAGGGIQYF. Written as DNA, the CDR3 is TGTGCCAGCAGCTTAGCCGGCGGGGGCATTCAGTACTTC.

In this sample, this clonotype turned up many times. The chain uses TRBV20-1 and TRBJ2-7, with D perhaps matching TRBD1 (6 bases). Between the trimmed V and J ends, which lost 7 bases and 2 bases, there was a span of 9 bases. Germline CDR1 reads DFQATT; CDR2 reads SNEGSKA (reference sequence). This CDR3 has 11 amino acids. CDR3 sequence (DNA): TGCAGTGTACAGGGACCCTACGAGCAGTACTTC. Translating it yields CSVQGPYEQYF.

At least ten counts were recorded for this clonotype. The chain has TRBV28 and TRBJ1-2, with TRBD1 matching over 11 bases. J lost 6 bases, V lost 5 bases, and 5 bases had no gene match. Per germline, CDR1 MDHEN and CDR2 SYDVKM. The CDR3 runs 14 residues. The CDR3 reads CASSLPGQGDGYTF. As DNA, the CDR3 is TGTGCCAGCAGTCTGCCGGGACAGGGGGATGGCTACACCTTC.

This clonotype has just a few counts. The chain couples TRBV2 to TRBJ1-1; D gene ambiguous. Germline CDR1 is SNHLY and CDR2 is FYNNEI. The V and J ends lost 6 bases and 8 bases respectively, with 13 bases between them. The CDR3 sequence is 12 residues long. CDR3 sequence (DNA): TGTGCCAGCAGAACGGACCCAAAAGAAGCTTTCTTT. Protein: CASRTDPKEAFF.

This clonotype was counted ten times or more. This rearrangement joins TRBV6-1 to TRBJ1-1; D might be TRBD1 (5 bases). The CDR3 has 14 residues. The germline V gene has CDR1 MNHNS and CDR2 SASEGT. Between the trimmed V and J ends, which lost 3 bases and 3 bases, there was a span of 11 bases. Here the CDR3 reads CASSDKGSYTEAFF. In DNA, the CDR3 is TGTGCCAGCAGTGATAAGGGGTCGTACACTGAAGCTTTCTTT.

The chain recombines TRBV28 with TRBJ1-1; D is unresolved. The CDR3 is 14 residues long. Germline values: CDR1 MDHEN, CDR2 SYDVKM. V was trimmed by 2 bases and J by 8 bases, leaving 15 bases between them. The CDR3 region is CASSLLSEGTEAFF. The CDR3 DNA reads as TGTGCCAGCAGTTTACTGTCGGAGGGCACCGAAGCTTTCTTT.

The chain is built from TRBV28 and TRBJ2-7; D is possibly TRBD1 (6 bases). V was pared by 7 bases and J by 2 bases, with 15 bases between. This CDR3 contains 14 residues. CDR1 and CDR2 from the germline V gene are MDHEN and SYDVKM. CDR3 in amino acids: CASTTTGSPYEQYF. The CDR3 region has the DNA TGTGCCAGCACCACCACAGGGTCCCCCTACGAGCAGTACTTC.

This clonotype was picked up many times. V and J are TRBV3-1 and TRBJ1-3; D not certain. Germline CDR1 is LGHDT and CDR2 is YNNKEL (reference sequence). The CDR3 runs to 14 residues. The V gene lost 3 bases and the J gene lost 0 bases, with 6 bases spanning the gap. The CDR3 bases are TGTGCCAGCAGCCAGGCGGGCTCTGGAAACACCATATATTTT. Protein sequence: CASSQAGSGNTIYF.

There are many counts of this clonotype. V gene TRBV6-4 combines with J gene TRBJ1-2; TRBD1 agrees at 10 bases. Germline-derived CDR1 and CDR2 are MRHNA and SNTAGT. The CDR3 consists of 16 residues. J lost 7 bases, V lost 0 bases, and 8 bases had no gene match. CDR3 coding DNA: TGTGCCAGCAGTGACTCGATAGACAGGGGGCTTGTTGGCTACACCTTC. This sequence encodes CASSDSIDRGLVGYTF.

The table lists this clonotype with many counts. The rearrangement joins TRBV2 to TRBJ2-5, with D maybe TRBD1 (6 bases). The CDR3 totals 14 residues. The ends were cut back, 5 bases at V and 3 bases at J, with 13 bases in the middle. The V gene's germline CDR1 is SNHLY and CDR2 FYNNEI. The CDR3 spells CASSPGEYKETQYF. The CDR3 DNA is TGTGCCAGCAGTCCAGGGGAGTACAAAGAGACCCAGTACTTC.

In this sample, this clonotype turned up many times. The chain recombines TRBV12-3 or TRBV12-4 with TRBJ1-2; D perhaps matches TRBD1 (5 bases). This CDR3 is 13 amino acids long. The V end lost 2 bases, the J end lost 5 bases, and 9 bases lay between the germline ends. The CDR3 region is CASSLTTAYGYTF. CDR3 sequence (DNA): TGTGCCAGCAGTTTAACGACAGCTTATGGCTACACCTTC.

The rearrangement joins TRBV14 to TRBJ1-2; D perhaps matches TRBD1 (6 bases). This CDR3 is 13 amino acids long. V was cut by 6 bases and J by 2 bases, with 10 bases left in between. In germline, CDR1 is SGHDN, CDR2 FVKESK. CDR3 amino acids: CASSVGTNYGYTF. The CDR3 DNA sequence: TGTGCCAGCAGTGTCGGGACAAACTATGGCTACACCTTC. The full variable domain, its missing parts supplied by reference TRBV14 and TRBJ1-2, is EAGVTQFPSHSVIEKGQTVTLRCDPISGHDNLYWYRRVMGKEIKFLLHFVKESKQDESGMPNNRFLAERTGGTYSTLKVQPAELEDSGVYFCASSVGTNYGYTFGSGTRLTVV.

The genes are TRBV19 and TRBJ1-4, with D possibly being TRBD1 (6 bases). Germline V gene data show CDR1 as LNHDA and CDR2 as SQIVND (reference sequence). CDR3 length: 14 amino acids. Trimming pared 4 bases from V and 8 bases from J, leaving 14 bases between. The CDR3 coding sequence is TGTGCCAGTAGTAGAAGGCAGGGGTCGGAAAAACTGTTTTTT. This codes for CASSRRQGSEKLFF.

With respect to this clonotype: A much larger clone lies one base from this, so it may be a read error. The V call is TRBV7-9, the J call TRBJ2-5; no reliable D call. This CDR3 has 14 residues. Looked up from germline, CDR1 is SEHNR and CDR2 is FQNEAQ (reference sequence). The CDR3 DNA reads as TGTGCCGGCAGCCTGCCGGAACCCCAAGAGACCCAGTACTTC. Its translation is CAGSLPEPQETQYF.

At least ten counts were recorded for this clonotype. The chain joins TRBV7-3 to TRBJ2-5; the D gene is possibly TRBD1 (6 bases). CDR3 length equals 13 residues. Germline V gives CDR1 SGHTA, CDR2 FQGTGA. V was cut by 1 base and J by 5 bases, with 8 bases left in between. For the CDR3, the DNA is TGTGCCAGCAGCTTAAACCAGGGGGAGACCCAGTACTTC. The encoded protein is CASSLNQGETQYF.

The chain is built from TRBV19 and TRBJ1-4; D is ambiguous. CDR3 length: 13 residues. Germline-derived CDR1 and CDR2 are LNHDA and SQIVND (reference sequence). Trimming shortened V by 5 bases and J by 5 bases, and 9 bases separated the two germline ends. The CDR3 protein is CASSRGLNEKLFF. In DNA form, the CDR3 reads TGTGCCAGTAGTCGAGGACTCAATGAAAAACTGTTTTTT.

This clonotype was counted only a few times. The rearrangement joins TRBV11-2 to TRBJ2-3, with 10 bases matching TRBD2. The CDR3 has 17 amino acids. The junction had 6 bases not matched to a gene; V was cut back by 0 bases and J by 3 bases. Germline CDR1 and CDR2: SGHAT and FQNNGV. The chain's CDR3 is CASSLEASGRTTDTQYF. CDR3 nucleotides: TGTGCCAGCAGCTTAGAGGCTAGCGGGAGAACAACAGATACGCAGTATTTT.

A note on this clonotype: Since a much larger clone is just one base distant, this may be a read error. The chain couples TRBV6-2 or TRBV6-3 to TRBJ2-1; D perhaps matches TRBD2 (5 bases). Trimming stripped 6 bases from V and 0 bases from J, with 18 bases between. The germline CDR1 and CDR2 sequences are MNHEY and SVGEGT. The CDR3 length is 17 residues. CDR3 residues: CASSYEIVGSSYNEQFF. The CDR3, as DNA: TGTGCCAGCAGCTACGAAATAGTGGGGAGCTCCTACAATGAGCAGTTCTTC.